The 16 T cell receptor beta chains below were found in one sample sequenced in a study of blood T cells in healthy people across ages. A J-beta primer mix and a sample-barcoded 5' primer were used in a second PCR of about 7 to 11 cycles. MiXCR was run by TCRdb on the 5' RACE reads, yielding one entry per CDR3 protein. The sample has roughly 1,000,000 distinct CDR3 sequences; under 30% are singletons. These data were also reused for a study on T cells of mothers and their children.

The sequenced sample consisted of blood. All receptors derive from a girl aged 2 to 9 in good health.

The chain carries TRBV7-3 and TRBJ2-1; D gene uncertain. The CDR3 contains 16 residues. Trimming removed 1 base at V and 0 bases at J, with 10 bases between. From germline, CDR1 is SGHTA and CDR2 FQGTGA. CDR3 DNA sequence: TGTGCCAGCAGCTTAAATGGCGGTAACTCCTACAATGAGCAGTTCTTC. Translation: CASSLNGGNSYNEQFF. Full variable domain (missing parts from reference TRBV7-3 and TRBJ2-1): GAGVSQTPSNKVTEKGKYVELRCDPISGHTALYWYRQSLGQGPEFLIYFQGTGAADDSGLPNDRFFAVRPEGSVSTLKIQRTERGDSAVYLCASSLNGGNSYNEQFFGPGTRLTVL.

The sample holds a few counts of this clonotype. This chain joins TRBV7-9 and TRBJ2-5; 7 bases map to TRBD1. Per the germline V gene, CDR1 is SEHNR and CDR2 is FQNEAQ (reference sequence). V shed 5 bases and J 5 bases; nucleotides not matched to a gene: 14. CDR3 size: 16 residues. The CDR3 coding sequence is TGTGCCAGCAGCCAGACGACAGGGCCGAAGTATGAGACCCAGTACTTC. It encodes CASSQTTGPKYETQYF.

A few counts support this clonotype. The junction departs from the called germline gene at one end, perhaps through a read error. This chain connects TRBV7-7 to TRBJ2-1; D gene ambiguous. This CDR3 comprises 13 residues. Germline V gene data show CDR1 as SSHAT and CDR2 as FNYEAQ (reference sequence). CDR3 region: CASSLENYNEQFF. In DNA, the CDR3 is TGTGCTAGCAGCTTAGAGAACTACAATGAGCAGTTCTTC.

This clonotype was seen only a few times. The genes are TRBV7-2 and TRBJ1-4, with 7 bases identical to TRBD1. Trimming cost V 5 bases and J 6 bases; bases outside gene matches: 6. The CDR3 is 14 residues long. Germline-derived CDR1 and CDR2 are SGHTA and FQGNSA. The CDR3 reads CASSTDRDHEKLFF. CDR3 DNA sequence: TGTGCCAGCAGCACAGACAGGGACCATGAAAAACTGTTTTTT.

This clonotype was observed a few times. Written as DNA, the CDR3 is TGTGCCAGCTCATCTCCTTTGAGTCCGGAGACCCAGTACTTC. Protein product: CASSSPLSPETQYF. The rearrangement links TRBV18 to TRBJ2-5; D gene unclear. The V end was cut by 5 bases, the J end by 5 bases, with 15 bases between. This CDR3 region has 14 residues. Germline lookup yields CDR1 KGHSH and CDR2 LQKENI.

The chain uses TRBV6-5 and TRBJ2-1; 11 bases match TRBD2. The CDR3 spans 20 residues. The trim removed 2 bases at V and 6 bases at J, leaving 18 bases unmatched. The V gene's germline CDR1 is MNHEY and CDR2 SVGAGI. Here the CDR3 reads CASSYGASGGPSSYFNEQFF. The CDR3 nucleotides are TGTGCCAGCAGTTACGGGGCTAGCGGGGGGCCGAGCTCCTATTTCAATGAGCAGTTCTTC.

The chain is built from TRBV6-6 and TRBJ2-1, with TRBD2 matching 13 bases. V shed 7 bases and J 10 bases; nucleotides not matched to a gene: 1. Per germline, CDR1 MNHNY and CDR2 SVGAGI (reference sequence). The CDR3 has 12 amino acids. The CDR3 DNA follows: TGTGCCAGCACACTAGCGGGGGGGGAGCAGTTCTTC. This encodes CASTLAGGEQFF.

A word on this clonotype: The junction does not match germline at one end; this may be a read error. The chain couples TRBV20-1 to TRBJ2-5; unclear D gene. This CDR3 has 11 amino acids. Germline CDR1 DFQATT, CDR2 SNEGSKA (reference sequence). The CDR3 DNA sequence: TGTAGTGCAGCCGAAGAAGAGACCCAGTACTTC. Its protein product is CSAAEEETQYF.

The CDR3 coding sequence is TGTGCCAGCAGTTTATACTGGTACAATGAGCAGTTCTTC. Residues: CASSLYWYNEQFF. The chain carries TRBV12-3 or TRBV12-4 and TRBJ2-1; D is ambiguous. This CDR3 comprises 13 residues. Trimming stripped 2 bases from V and 4 bases from J, with 6 bases between.

This clonotype was counted between two and nine times. The rearrangement uses TRBV10-3 and TRBJ2-5; TRBD1 matches at 7 bases. The tail of the sequence fits TRBJ2-7 better, so the J call may be wrong. The CDR3 totals 13 residues. Per the germline V gene, CDR1 is ENHRY and CDR2 is SYGVKD. The CDR3 DNA follows: TGTGCCATCAGCGAGACAGGGTTCGCCGAGCAGTACTTC. It is translated as CAISETGFAEQYF.

The chain carries TRBV11-2 and TRBJ2-5, with 8 positions matching TRBD2. V was pared by 2 bases and J by 11 bases, with 7 bases of the junction left unmatched. Germline loops: CDR1 SGHAT, CDR2 FQNNGV. The CDR3 is 13 amino acids. Here the CDR3 DNA reads TGTGCCAGCAGCTTAATGGCCCAGCGGGAGCAGTACTTC. Protein sequence: CASSLMAQREQYF.

The V call is TRBV5-1, the J call TRBJ2-3; D not certain. Germline CDR1 reads SGHRS; CDR2 reads YFSETQ. Trimming pared 0 bases from V and 3 bases from J, leaving 5 bases between. The CDR3 totals 13 residues. The DNA of the CDR3 is TGCGCCAGCAGCTTGGGAGATACAGATACGCAGTATTTT. This encodes CASSLGDTDTQYF.

The rearrangement uses TRBV12-3 or TRBV12-4 and TRBJ1-2; a possible D gene is TRBD1 (5 bases). This CDR3 comprises 14 residues. The V end was cut by 5 bases, the J end by 4 bases, with 14 bases between. The CDR3: CASSPGPRPYGYTF. CDR3 DNA: TGTGCCAGCAGTCCGGGGCCACGACCCTATGGCTACACCTTC.

This clonotype was observed a few times. The chain employs TRBV5-1 and TRBJ1-2; no clear D gene. The CDR3 runs to 14 residues. Germline V gene sequence: CDR1 SGHRS, CDR2 YFSETQ. The V end was cut by 1 base, the J end by 6 bases, with 13 bases between. CDR3: CASSLTGGINGYTF. The DNA for the CDR3 is TGCGCCAGCAGCTTGACTGGCGGAATAAATGGCTACACCTTC.

This clonotype was picked up a small number of times. The rearrangement uses TRBV20-1 and TRBJ1-2; 7 bases line up with TRBD1. CDR1 DFQATT and CDR2 SNEGSKA come from the germline V gene (reference sequence). Germline trimming cut 6 bases from V and 4 bases from J; bases unmatched to any gene: 5. This CDR3 spans 12 amino acids. The CDR3 region is CSARGSGYGYTF. DNA of the CDR3: TGCAGTGCCAGGGGGTCCGGCTATGGCTACACCTTC.

The sample holds a few counts of this clonotype. The chain couples TRBV11-2 to TRBJ1-3; D is uncertain. This CDR3 is 15 amino acids long. From germline, CDR1 is SGHAT and CDR2 FQNNGV. Trimming removed 4 bases from V and 0 bases from J, with 10 bases in between. CDR3 in DNA: TGTGCCAGCAGCTCGACATATAGCTCTGGAAACACCATATATTTT. Protein sequence: CASSSTYSSGNTIYF.